This is a list of T cell receptor beta chains from one sample in a study of OX40 agonist ivuxolimab in advanced cancers. Sequencing used immunoSEQ multiplex PCR; TCRdb keeps in-frame clones, though not all of them. The repertoire holds 74,000 or so clones, with 75% to 90% as singletons. This specimen was CD4+ or CD8+ T cells sorted from blood, taken in a trial of the OX40 agonist ivuxolimab. Receptor source: an adult with an advanced solid tumor such as melanoma, head and neck, liver or kidney cancer. Each CDR3 is given with its conserved first and last residue. D genes are given only for firm matches. Only some rows state a clone size, as once, few, many or a class for expanded clones.

>TRBJ2-5|TRBV28|TRBD1|.
CASSPRQGAGQETQYF
TGTGCCAGCAGTCCCCGACAGGGGGCGGGCCAAGAGACCCAGTACTTC
>TRBJ2-4|TRBV5-6|.|.
CASSLPGTSNIQYF
TGTGCCAGCAGTCTGCCTGGGACTTCTAACATTCAGTACTTC
>TRBJ2-5|TRBV14|TRBD1|.
CASSQWTGAETQYF
TGTGCCAGCAGCCAATGGACAGGGGCAGAGACCCAGTACTTC
>TRBJ1-1|TRBV28|TRBD1|.
CASSPPFWGQTEAFF
TGTGCCAGCAGCCCTCCTTTTTGGGGACAGACTGAAGCTTTCTTT
>TRBJ1-1|TRBV19|.|.
CASSIDLRGTEAFF
TGTGCCAGTAGTATAGATCTCCGGGGGACTGAAGCTTTCTTT
>TRBJ1-2|TRBV4-1|.|.
CASSQDGRYGYTF
TGCGCCAGCAGCCAAGATGGAAGGTATGGCTACACCTTC
>TRBJ2-7|TRBV6-1|TRBD1|.
CASIRTGNSYEQYF
TGTGCCAGCATAAGGACAGGGAATTCCTACGAGCAGTACTTC
>TRBJ1-5|TRBV19|.|.
CASSMGQTYQPQHF
TGTGCCAGTAGTATGGGACAAACGTATCAGCCCCAGCATTTT
>TRBJ2-2|TRBV28|TRBD1|once
CASTPDREGTGELFF
TGTGCCAGCACCCCAGACAGGGAAGGAACCGGGGAGCTGTTTTTT
>TRBJ2-7|TRBV5-1|.|.
CASSLVGGPYEQYF
TGCGCCAGCAGCTTGGTTGGCGGGCCCTACGAGCAGTACTTC
>TRBJ2-3|TRBV12-5|TRBD1|once
CASGLVPDGTGRPDTQYF
TGTGCTAGTGGTTTGGTACCCGACGGGACAGGGAGGCCAGATACGCAGTATTTT
>TRBJ2-7|TRBV14|TRBD1|.
CASSPDRAHEQYF
TGTGCCAGCAGCCCGGACAGGGCCCACGAGCAGTACTTC
>TRBJ2-5|TRBV30|TRBD1|.
CAWTQGRETQYF
TGTGCCTGGACACAGGGGCGAGAGACCCAGTACTTC
>TRBJ2-7|TRBV18|.|once
CASSPQGIEAGQYF
TGTGCCAGCTCACCGCAGGGAATCGAAGCCGGGCAGTACTTC
>TRBJ2-7|TRBV5-1|.|.
CASSLEIGGMGNEQYF
TGCGCCAGCAGCTTGGAGATTGGCGGGATGGGTAACGAGCAGTACTTC
>TRBJ2-1|TRBV11-3|.|.
CASSPTRQHNEQFF
TGTGCCAGCAGCCCGACCCGACAGCACAATGAGCAGTTCTTC
>TRBJ1-5|TRBV19|.|.
CASSLSQGRGGNQPQHF
TGTGCCAGTAGTTTGAGCCAAGGGCGTGGGGGCAATCAGCCCCAGCATTTT
>TRBJ2-5|TRBV7-3|.|.
CASSLTAGRRAETQYF
TGTGCCAGCAGCTTAACGGCCGGGCGCCGGGCGGAGACCCAGTACTTC
>TRBJ2-7|TRBV28|TRBD1|.
CASPGTGPHEQYF
TGTGCCTCACCCGGGACAGGGCCCCACGAGCAGTACTTC
>TRBJ2-7|TRBV7-3|.|once
CASSKFIDYEQYF
TGTGCCAGCAGCAAATTCATTGATTACGAGCAGTACTTC
>TRBJ1-6|TRBV19|TRBD1|.
CASSYLQGAGLSPLHF
TGTGCCAGTAGCTATCTGCAGGGGGCCGGGTTGTCACCCCTCCACTTT
>TRBJ1-1|TRBV6-1|.|.
CASRINTEAFF
TGTGCCAGCAGGATTAACACTGAAGCTTTCTTT
>TRBJ1-2|TRBV5-6|.|.
CASSFRTTGWNGYTF
TGTGCCAGCAGCTTTCGTACCACGGGGTGGAATGGCTACACCTTC
>TRBJ1-4|TRBV27|TRBD1|.
CASSFGDRDNEKLFF
TGTGCCAGCAGTTTTGGGGACAGAGATAATGAAAAACTGTTTTTT
>TRBJ1-5|TRBV28|TRBD1|.
CAVRQGVNQPQHF
TGTGCCGTAAGACAGGGAGTCAATCAGCCCCAGCATTTT
>TRBJ2-7|TRBV14|.|.
CASSQTPNEQYF
TGTGCCAGCAGCCAGACTCCAAACGAGCAGTACTTC
>TRBJ2-5|TRBV28|.|.
CASADKTQYF
TGTGCCAGCGCCGACAAGACCCAGTACTTC
>TRBJ1-2|TRBV19|TRBD1|.
CASSTGTGGANYGYTF
TGTGCCAGTAGTACAGGGACAGGGGGTGCTAACTATGGCTACACCTTC
>TRBJ2-7|TRBV4-2|.|.
CASSLTRADPGYEQYF
TGTGCCAGCAGCCTAACCAGAGCTGACCCCGGCTACGAGCAGTACTTC
>TRBJ2-5|TRBV20-1|TRBD2|.
CSADGGGTQYF
TGCAGTGCTGATGGGGGGGGGACCCAGTACTTC
>TRBJ2-5|TRBV2|.|.
CASTQWRREETQYF
TGTGCCAGCACCCAATGGAGAAGGGAAGAGACCCAGTACTTC